These 6 T cell receptor beta chains were sequenced from one sample in a study of cytomegalovirus exposure and HLA in healthy donors. Primers for the PCR totalled 60 Vbeta and 13 Jbeta. Only in-frame clones appear in the TCRdb table, and some are missing; sequencing was by immunoSEQ multiplex PCR. The sample carries 200,000 or so clones, 82% recorded once. Sequencing was done on a sample of PBMCs. The receptors come from a woman aged 40-49 years in good health and CMV-seronegative.

The rearrangement uses TRBV19 and TRBJ2-1, with 11 bases fitting TRBD2. CDR1 is LNHDA and CDR2 is SQIVND in the germline V gene (reference sequence). The CDR3 has 14 amino acids. J was trimmed by 7 bases and V by 7 bases; bases with no gene match: 6. CDR3 nucleotides: TGTGCCAGTACTAGGACTAGCGGGCCGAATGAGCAGTTCTTC. This translates into CASTRTSGPNEQFF.

The genes are TRBV18 and TRBJ2-7; tentatively, D is TRBD1 (5 bases). Germline V gene data show CDR1 as KGHSH and CDR2 as LQKENI. The CDR3 totals 19 residues. V was shortened by 5 bases and J by 4 bases, with 30 bases between the two germline ends. DNA of the CDR3: TGTGCCAGCTCAGCTTACAGGTTATCGATCGCTGATTCACTATACGAGCAGTACTTC. Amino acid sequence: CASSAYRLSIADSLYEQYF. The variable domain in full, completed from reference TRBV18 and TRBJ2-7, reads NAGVMQNPRHLVRRRGQEARLRCSPMKGHSHVYWYRQLPEEGLKFMVYLQKENIIDESGMPKERFSAEFPKEGPSILRIQQVVRGDSAAYFCASSAYRLSIADSLYEQYFGPGTRLTVT.

The CDR3 nucleotides are TGTGCCAGCAGCTCCGACTCCGGGCGGGCCGAGCAGTACTTC. Encoded protein: CASSSDSGRAEQYF. The chain is built from TRBV5-5 and TRBJ2-7, with D maybe TRBD2 (5 bases). Germline V gene data show CDR1 as SGHKS and CDR2 as YYEKEE (reference sequence). V lost 3 bases and J lost 6, with 16 bases in between. The CDR3 sequence is 14 residues long.

This chain joins TRBV6-5 and TRBJ2-1; 10 bases agree with TRBD1. V was clipped by 4 bases and J by 0 bases; unmatched bases: 0. CDR1 MNHEY and CDR2 SVGAGI come from the germline V gene. This CDR3 region has 15 residues. The CDR3: CASSWTGGSYNEQFF. The CDR3, as DNA: TGTGCCAGCAGTTGGACAGGGGGCTCCTACAATGAGCAGTTCTTC.

The chain has TRBV2 and TRBJ1-5; 8 bases map to TRBD1. Unmatched junction bases numbered 5, after V lost 5 bases and J lost 5 bases. The CDR3 has 14 amino acids. The germline CDR1 and CDR2 sequences are SNHLY and FYNNEI. The CDR3 bases are TGTGCCAGCAGTCAGGGGGCCCAATATCAGCCCCAGCATTTT. Translation gives CASSQGAQYQPQHF.

The chain carries TRBV5-4 and TRBJ1-2; D not resolved. This CDR3 is built from 15 residues. From germline, CDR1 is SGHNT and CDR2 YYREEE (reference sequence). Between the trimmed V and J ends, which lost 4 bases and 3 bases, there was a span of 16 bases. CDR3 residues: CASSPQLYGDYGYTF. The CDR3 DNA follows: TGTGCCAGCAGCCCCCAGTTATACGGGGACTATGGCTACACCTTC.